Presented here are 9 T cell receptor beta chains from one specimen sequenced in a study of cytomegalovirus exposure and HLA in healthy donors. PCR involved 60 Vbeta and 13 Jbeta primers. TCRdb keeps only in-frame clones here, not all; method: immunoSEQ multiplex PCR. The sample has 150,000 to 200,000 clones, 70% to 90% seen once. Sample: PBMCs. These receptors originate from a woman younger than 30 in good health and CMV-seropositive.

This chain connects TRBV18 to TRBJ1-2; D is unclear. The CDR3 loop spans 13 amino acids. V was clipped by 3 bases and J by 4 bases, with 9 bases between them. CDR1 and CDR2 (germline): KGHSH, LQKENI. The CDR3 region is CASSPAGSYGYTF. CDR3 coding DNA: TGTGCCAGCTCACCGGCGGGTAGCTATGGCTACACCTTC.

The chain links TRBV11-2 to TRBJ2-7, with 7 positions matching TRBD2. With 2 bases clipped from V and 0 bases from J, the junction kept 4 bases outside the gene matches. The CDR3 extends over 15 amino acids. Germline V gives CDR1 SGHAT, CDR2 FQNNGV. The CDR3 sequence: CASSLQGGPSYEQYF. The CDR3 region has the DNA TGTGCCAGCAGCTTACAGGGAGGGCCCTCCTACGAGCAGTACTTC.

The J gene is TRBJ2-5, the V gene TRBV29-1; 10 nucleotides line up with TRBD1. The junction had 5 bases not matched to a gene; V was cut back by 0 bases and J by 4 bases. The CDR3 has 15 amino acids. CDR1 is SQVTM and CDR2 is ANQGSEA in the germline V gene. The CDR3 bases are TGCAGCGTTGAAGAGACAGGGGGCCGAGGAGAGACCCAGTACTTC. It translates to CSVEETGGRGETQYF.

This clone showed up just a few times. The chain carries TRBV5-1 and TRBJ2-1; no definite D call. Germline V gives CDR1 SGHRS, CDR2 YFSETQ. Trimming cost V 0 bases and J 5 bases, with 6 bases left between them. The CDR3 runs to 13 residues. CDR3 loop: CASSLGGDNEQFF. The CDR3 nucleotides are TGCGCCAGCAGCTTGGGTGGAGACAATGAGCAGTTCTTC.

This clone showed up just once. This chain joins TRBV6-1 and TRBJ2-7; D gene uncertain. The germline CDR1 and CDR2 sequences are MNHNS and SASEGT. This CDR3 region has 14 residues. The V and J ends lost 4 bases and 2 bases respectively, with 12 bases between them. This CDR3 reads CASSVNSDTYEQYV. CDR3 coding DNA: TGTGCCAGCAGTGTGAACAGTGATACCTACGAGCAGTACGTC.

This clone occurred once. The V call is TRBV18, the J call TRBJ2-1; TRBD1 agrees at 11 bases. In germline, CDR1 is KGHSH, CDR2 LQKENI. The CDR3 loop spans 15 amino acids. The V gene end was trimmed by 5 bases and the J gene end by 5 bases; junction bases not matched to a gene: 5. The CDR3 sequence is CASSKGQGDDNEQFF. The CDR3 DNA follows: TGTGCCAGCTCAAAGGGACAGGGGGATGACAATGAGCAGTTCTTC. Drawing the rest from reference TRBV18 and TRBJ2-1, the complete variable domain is NAGVMQNPRHLVRRRGQEARLRCSPMKGHSHVYWYRQLPEEGLKFMVYLQKENIIDESGMPKERFSAEFPKEGPSILRIQQVVRGDSAAYFCASSKGQGDDNEQFFGPGTRLTVL.

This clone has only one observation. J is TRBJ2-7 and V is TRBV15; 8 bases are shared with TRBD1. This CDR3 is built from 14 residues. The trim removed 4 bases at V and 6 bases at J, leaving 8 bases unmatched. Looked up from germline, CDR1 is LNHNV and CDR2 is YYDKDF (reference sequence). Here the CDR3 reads CATSKGQGAAEQYF. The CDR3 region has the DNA TGTGCCACCAGCAAAGGACAGGGTGCTGCCGAGCAGTACTTC. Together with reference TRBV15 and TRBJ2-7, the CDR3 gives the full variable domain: DAMVIQNPRYQVTQFGKPVTLSCSQTLNHNVMYWYQQKSSQAPKLLFHYYDKDFNNEADTPDNFQSRRPNTSFCFLDIRSPGLGDTAMYLCATSKGQGAAEQYFGPGTRLTVT.

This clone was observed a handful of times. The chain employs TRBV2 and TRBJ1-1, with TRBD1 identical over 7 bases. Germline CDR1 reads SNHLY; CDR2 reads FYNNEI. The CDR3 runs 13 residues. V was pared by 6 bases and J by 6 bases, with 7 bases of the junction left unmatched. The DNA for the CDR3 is TGTGCCAGCAGGGTCGACAGGGTCGCTGAAGCTTTCTTT. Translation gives CASRVDRVAEAFF.

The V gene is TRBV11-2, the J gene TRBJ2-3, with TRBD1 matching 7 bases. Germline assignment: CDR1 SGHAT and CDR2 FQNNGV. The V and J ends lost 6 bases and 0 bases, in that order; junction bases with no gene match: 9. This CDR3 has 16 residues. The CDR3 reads CASSPGQATSTDTQYF. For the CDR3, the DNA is TGTGCCAGCAGTCCAGGACAGGCGACTAGCACAGATACGCAGTATTTT.